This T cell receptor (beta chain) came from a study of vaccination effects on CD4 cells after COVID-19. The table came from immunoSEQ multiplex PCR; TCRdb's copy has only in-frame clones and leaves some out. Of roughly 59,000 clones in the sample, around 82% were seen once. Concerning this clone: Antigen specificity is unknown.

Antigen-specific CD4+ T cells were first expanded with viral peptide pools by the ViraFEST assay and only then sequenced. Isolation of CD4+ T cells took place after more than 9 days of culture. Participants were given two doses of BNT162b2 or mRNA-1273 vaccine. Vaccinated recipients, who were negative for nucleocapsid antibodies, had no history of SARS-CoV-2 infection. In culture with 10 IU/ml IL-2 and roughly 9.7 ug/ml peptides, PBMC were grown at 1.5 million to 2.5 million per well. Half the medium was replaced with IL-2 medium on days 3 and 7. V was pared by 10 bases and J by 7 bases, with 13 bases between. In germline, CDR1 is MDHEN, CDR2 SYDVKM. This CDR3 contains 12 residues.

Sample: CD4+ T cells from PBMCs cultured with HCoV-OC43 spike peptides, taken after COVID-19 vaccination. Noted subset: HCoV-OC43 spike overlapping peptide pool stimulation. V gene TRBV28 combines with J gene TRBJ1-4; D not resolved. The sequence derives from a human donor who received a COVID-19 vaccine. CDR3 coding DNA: TGTGCCACCACCACCGGGAGTGAAAAACTGTTTTTT. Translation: CATTTGSEKLFF.